The 5 T cell receptor beta chains given below trace back to one sample, sequenced in a study of blood T cell repertoires in COVID-19. Data came from immunoSEQ multiplex PCR; TCRdb stores just in-frame clones and leaves some out. The table records 50,000 or so clones, around 88% of them present only once. Sequenced input: peripheral blood. These receptor sequences come from a woman aged 60-75 years with acute or convalescent COVID-19.

The chain has TRBV18 and TRBJ1-2; unclear D gene. The CDR3 extends over 17 amino acids. V was trimmed by 3 bases and J by 7 bases, leaving 24 bases between them. CDR1 KGHSH and CDR2 LQKENI come from the germline V gene. The CDR3 protein is CASSPLILTGKSSGYTF. Written as DNA, the CDR3 is TGTGCCAGCTCACCCCTGATTTTGACCGGGAAATCAAGTGGCTACACCTTC.

This chain uses TRBV30 with TRBJ1-2; D not resolved. The germline V gene encodes CDR1 GTSNPN and CDR2 SVGIG (reference sequence). Trimming took off 0 bases at V and 6 bases at J, with 8 bases between the two ends. The CDR3 is 12 residues long. As DNA, the CDR3 is TGTGCCTGGAGTGTAGCTCTGCATGGCTACACCTTC. It translates to CAWSVALHGYTF.

This chain uses TRBV27 with TRBJ1-1; tentative D call: TRBD1 (6 bases). CDR3 length: 15 amino acids. Germline loops: CDR1 MNHEY, CDR2 SMNVEV (reference sequence). The V end lost 6 bases, the J end lost 0 bases, and 14 bases lay between the germline ends. The CDR3 reads CASRNGQRMNTEAFF. For the CDR3, the DNA is TGTGCCAGCAGGAACGGACAGAGAATGAACACTGAAGCTTTCTTT.

The genes are TRBV11-2 and TRBJ1-6; D is unresolved. CDR1 SGHAT and CDR2 FQNNGV come from the germline V gene. Trimming pared 7 bases from V and 6 bases from J, leaving 13 bases between. The CDR3 sequence is 14 residues long. This chain's CDR3 is CASTHQGSNSPLHF. CDR3 coding DNA: TGTGCCAGCACCCACCAAGGGAGTAATTCACCCCTCCACTTT.

This clone appeared a few times. The V and J genes are TRBV4-1 and TRBJ1-1; TRBD1 agrees at 8 bases. The germline V gene encodes CDR1 MGHRA and CDR2 YSYEKL. The CDR3 is 18 amino acids. After removal of 2 bases from V and 2 bases from J, the junction contained 13 bases not matched to a gene. DNA for the CDR3: TGCGCCAGCAGCCAACCCGCCCCTTTTCAGGGGGCCAACACTGAAGCTTTCTTT. This translates into CASSQPAPFQGANTEAFF.